The T cell receptor (beta chain) under discussion was sequenced for a study of T-cell reconstitution after alpha-beta-depleted transplantation in children. Study-wide results and caveats: From surviving recipient T cells and thymic progenitors came the high day-60 TCRbeta diversity observed in some patients. Several hundred expanded graft clones reportedly were the source of alpha-beta T cells about two months after transplant. T-cell numbers and diversity, one year after transplant, stemmed largely from T cells that were newly produced.

Notes on this clonotype: The antigen is undetermined.

The CDR3 totals 16 residues. The germline V gene encodes CDR1 MDHEN and CDR2 SYDVKM. Losses at the gene ends were 9 bases for V and 1 base for J; bases not matched to a gene: 7. Unique molecular identifiers tagged the TCRbeta library. TCRdb re-called the PCR reads with MiXCR, one entry per CDR3 protein. The sample lists about 470,000 distinct CDR3 sequences, 43% occurring once. The chain employs TRBV28 and TRBJ2-3; 13 positions agree with TRBD2. This specimen consisted of PBMCs, obtained before TCRalphabeta/CD19-depleted stem cell transplant. The clonotype comes from a girl aged 2 to 10 with aplastic anemia, due to receive a stem cell transplant. The CDR3 here is CASFGTSGIRTDTQYF. CDR3 nucleotide sequence: TGTGCCAGTTTCGGGACTAGCGGGATTCGCACAGATACGCAGTATTTT.